This T cell receptor beta chain emerged from a study of blood T cell repertoires in COVID-19. About the research overall: The origin of the acute and convalescent COVID-19 samples was the United States, Italy and Spain. PBMCs, B-cell-depleted T cells, or T cells were the source of the cDNA or gDNA that made up the material.

There are 14 residues in the CDR3. Germline V gene lookup returns CDR1 SEHNR and CDR2 FQNEAQ (reference sequence). Between the trimmed V and J ends, which lost 1 base and 7 bases, there was a span of 14 bases. Per the authors' pipeline: Reference gene primer amplification gave nucleated cell count estimates. Profiled with immunoSEQ multiplex PCR; TCRdb holds only in-frame clones, not every one. The V and J calls and clone size are taken from that table; D and trimming were inferred from the DNA. This table has under 200,000 clones, 88% appearing once. This receptor was taken from a man in his sixties with acute or convalescent COVID-19. This chain uses TRBV7-9 with TRBJ2-7; TRBD2 is a possible D gene (6 bases). Sequencing was done on a sample of peripheral blood. The CDR3 nucleotides are TGTGCCAGCAGCTTAGATGCGGGATCAGGAGAGCAGTACTTC. Translating it yields CASSLDAGSGEQYF. Based on the CDR3 plus reference TRBV7-9 and TRBJ2-7, the full variable domain is DTGVSQNPRHKITKRGQNVTFRCDPISEHNRLYWYRQTLGQGPEFLTYFQNEAQLEKSRLLSDRFSAERPKGSFSTLEIQRTEQGDSAMYLCASSLDAGSGEQYFGPGTRLTVT.